This T cell receptor beta chain was identified in a study of T cells in Graves' hyperthyroidism and ophthalmopathy. V trimming: 0 bases; J trimming: 1 base; junction bases outside the gene matches: 4. The germline V gene has CDR1 WSHSY and CDR2 SAAADI. CDR3 length: 19 residues. Template material for amplifying TCR beta CDR3 regions consisted of RNA transcripts. The TCR CDR3 first-round RT-PCR relied on the HTBI primer set. TCRdb independently ran MiXCR on the multiplex PCR reads; one entry per CDR3 protein. This table has about 380,000 distinct CDR3 sequences, more than 12% appearing once. This clonotype was observed many times.

The sequence derives from a young woman with Graves' ophthalmopathy. The rearrangement joins TRBV10-2 to TRBJ2-3; 16 bases agree with TRBD2. Specimen: blood. For the CDR3, the DNA is TGCGCCAGCAGTGAGTCGGGACTAGCGGGGGGGAGGGGCACAGATACGCAGTATTTT. It specifies CASSESGLAGGRGTDTQYF.